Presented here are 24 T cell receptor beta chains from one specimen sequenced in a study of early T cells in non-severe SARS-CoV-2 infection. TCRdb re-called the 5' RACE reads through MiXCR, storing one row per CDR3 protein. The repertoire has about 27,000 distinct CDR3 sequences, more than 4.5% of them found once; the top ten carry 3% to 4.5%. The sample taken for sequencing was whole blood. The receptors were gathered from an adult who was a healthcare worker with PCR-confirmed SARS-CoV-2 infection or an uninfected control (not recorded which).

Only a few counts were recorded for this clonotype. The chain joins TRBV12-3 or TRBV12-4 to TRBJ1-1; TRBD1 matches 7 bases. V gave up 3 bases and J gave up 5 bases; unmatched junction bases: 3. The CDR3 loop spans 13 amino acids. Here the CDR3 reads CASSLYRGTEAFF. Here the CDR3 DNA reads TGTGCCAGCAGTTTGTACAGGGGAACTGAAGCTTTCTTT.

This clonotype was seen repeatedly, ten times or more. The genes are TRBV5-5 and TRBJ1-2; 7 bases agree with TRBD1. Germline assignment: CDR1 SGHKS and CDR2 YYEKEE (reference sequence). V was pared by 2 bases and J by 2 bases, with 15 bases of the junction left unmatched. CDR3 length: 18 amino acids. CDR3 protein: CASSLSPRTGTDNYGYTF. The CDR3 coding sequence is TGTGCCAGCAGCTTATCTCCCCGGACCGGGACAGACAACTATGGCTACACCTTC.

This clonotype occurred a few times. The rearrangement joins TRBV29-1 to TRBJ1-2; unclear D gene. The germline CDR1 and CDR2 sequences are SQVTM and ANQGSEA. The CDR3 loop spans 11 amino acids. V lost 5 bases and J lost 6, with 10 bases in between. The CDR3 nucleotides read TGCAGCGTTCTTTTCGGCAATGGCTACACCTTC. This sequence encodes CSVLFGNGYTF.

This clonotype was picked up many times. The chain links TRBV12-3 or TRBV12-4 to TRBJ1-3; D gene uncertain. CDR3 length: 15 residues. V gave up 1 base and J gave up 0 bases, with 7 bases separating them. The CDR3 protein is CASSLGRTSGNTIYF. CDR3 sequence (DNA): TGTGCCAGCAGTTTAGGTCGGACCTCTGGAAACACCATATATTTT.

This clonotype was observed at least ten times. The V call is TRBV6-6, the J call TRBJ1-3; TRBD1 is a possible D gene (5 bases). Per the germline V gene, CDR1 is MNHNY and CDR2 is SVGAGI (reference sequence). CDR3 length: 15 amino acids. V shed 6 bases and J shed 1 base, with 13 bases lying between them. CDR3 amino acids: CASRAGGGSGNTIYF. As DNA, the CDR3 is TGTGCCAGCAGGGCGGGCGGGGGATCTGGAAACACCATATATTTT.

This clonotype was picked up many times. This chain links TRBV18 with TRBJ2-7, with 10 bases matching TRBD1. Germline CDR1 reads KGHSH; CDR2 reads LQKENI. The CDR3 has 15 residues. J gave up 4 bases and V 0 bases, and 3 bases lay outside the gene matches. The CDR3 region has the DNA TGTGCCAGCTCACCACCGGGACAGGGGATATACGAGCAGTACTTC. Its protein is CASSPPGQGIYEQYF.

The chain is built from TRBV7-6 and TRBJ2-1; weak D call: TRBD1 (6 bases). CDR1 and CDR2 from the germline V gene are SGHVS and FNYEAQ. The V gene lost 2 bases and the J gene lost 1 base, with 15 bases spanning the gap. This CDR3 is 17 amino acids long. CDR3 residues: CASSLQQGHDSYNEQFF. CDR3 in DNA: TGTGCCAGCAGCTTACAACAGGGTCACGATTCCTACAATGAGCAGTTCTTC. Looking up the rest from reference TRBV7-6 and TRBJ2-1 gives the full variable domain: GAGVSQSPRYKVTKRGQDVALRCDPISGHVSLYWYRQALGQGPEFLTYFNYEAQQDKSGLPNDRFSAERPEGSISTLTIQRTEQRDSAMYRCASSLQQGHDSYNEQFFGPGTRLTVL.

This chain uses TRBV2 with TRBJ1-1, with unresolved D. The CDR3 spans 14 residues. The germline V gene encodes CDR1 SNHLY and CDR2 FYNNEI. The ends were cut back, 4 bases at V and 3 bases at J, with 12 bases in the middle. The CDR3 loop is CASSVLSLDTEAFF. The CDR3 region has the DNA TGTGCCAGCAGTGTATTGAGTTTGGACACTGAAGCTTTCTTT.

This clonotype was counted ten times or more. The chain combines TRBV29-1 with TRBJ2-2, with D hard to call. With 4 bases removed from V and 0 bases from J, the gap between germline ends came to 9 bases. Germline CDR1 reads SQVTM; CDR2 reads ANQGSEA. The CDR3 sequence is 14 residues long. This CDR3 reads CSVGGGANTGELFF. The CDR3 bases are TGCAGCGTTGGTGGCGGTGCGAACACCGGGGAGCTGTTTTTT.

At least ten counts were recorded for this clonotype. The CDR3 sequence is CASDLGGHQPQHF. In nucleotides, the CDR3 is TGTGCCAGTGACCTAGGGGGACATCAGCCCCAGCATTTT. The rearrangement joins TRBV19 to TRBJ1-5; maybe TRBD1 (6 bases). The CDR3 is 13 amino acids. Trimming pared 8 bases from V and 5 bases from J, leaving 13 bases between. CDR1 is LNHDA, CDR2 SQIVND, per germline (reference sequence).

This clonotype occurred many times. The CDR3 region is CASSPRSSSGNTIYF. The DNA of the CDR3 is TGCGCCAGCTCCCCGAGGAGCAGCTCTGGAAACACCATATATTTT. This chain connects TRBV5-1 to TRBJ1-3; D is unresolved. The CDR3 length is 15 residues. Deletions cut 7 bases from V and 0 bases from J, with 14 bases between. The germline V gene has CDR1 SGHRS and CDR2 YFSETQ.

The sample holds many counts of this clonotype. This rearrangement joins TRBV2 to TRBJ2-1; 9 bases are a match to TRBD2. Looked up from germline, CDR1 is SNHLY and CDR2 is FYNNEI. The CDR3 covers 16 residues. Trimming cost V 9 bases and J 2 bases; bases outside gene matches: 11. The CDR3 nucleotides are TGTGCCAGTCGGACTAGCGCGGGGGTCGCCTACAATGAGCAGTTCTTC. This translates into CASRTSAGVAYNEQFF.

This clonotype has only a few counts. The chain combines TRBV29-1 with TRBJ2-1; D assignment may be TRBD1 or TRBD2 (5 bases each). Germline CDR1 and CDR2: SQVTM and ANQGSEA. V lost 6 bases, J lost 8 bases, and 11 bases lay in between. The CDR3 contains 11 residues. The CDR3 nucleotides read TGCAGCGTGGACATGGGGGATGAGCAGTTCTTC. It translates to CSVDMGDEQFF.

The CDR3 bases are TGCGCCAGCAGCCAAGATGTTCTTTCGGGTTTGGCTGGCTACACCTTC. Translation gives CASSQDVLSGLAGYTF. The gene calls are TRBV4-1 and TRBJ1-2; D gene ambiguous. In germline, CDR1 is MGHRA, CDR2 YSYEKL. The CDR3 has 16 amino acids. V was cut by 0 bases and J by 7 bases, with 18 bases left in between.

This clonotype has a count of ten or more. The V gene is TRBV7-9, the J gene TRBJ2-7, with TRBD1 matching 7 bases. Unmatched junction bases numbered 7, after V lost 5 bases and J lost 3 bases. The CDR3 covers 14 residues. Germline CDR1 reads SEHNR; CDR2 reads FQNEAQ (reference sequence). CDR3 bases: TGTGCCAGCAGCGACGGGACAGCTTTCTACGAGCAGTACTTC. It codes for CASSDGTAFYEQYF.

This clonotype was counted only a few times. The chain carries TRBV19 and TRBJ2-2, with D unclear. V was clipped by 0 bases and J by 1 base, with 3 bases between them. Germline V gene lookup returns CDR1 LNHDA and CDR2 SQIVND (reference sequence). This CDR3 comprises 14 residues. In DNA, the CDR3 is TGTGCCAGTAGTATAGAGATGAACACCGGGGAGCTGTTTTTT. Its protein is CASSIEMNTGELFF.

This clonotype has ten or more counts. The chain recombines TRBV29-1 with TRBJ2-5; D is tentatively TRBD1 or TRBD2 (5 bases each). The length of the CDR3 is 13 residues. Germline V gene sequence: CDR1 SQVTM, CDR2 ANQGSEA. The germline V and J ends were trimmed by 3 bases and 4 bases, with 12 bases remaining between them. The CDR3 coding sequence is TGCAGCGTTGAGGGGGTGAGAATAGAGACCCAGTACTTC. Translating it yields CSVEGVRIETQYF.

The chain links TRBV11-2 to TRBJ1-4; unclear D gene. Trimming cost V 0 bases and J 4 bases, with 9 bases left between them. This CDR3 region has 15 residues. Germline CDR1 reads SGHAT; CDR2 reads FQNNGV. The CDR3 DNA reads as TGTGCCAGCAGCTTAGATCGGGGAAATAATGAAAAACTGTTTTTT. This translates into CASSLDRGNNEKLFF.

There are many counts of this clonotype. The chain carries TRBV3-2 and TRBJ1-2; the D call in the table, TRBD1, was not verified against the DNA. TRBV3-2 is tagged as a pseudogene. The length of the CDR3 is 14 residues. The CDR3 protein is CASSQAEAGNGYTF. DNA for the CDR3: TGTGCCAGCAGCCAAGCGGAGGCAGGGAACGGCTACACCTTC.

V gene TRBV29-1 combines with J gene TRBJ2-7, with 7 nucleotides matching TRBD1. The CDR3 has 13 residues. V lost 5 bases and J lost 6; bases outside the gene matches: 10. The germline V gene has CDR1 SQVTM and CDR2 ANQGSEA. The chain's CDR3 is CSVLRQGLVEQYF. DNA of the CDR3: TGCAGCGTTCTGAGACAGGGTCTCGTCGAGCAGTACTTC.

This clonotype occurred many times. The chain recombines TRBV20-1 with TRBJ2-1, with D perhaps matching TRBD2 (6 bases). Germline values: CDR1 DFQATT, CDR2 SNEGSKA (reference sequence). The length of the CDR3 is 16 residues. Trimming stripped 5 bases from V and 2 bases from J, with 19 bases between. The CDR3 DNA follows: TGCAGTGCTCGCCAGCTTGGCGGGGCCGCCTACAATGAGCAGTTCTTC. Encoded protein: CSARQLGGAAYNEQFF.

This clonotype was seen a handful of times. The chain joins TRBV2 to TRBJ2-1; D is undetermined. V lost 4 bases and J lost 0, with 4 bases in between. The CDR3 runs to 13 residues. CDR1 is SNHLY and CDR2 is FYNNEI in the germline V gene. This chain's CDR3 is CASSATSYNEQFF. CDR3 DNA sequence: TGTGCCAGCAGTGCTACCTCCTACAATGAGCAGTTCTTC.

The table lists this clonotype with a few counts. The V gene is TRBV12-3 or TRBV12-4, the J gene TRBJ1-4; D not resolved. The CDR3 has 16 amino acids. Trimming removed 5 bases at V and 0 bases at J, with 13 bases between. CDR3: CASSRDPIATNEKLFF. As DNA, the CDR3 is TGTGCCAGCAGTCGAGACCCCATAGCAACTAATGAAAAACTGTTTTTT.

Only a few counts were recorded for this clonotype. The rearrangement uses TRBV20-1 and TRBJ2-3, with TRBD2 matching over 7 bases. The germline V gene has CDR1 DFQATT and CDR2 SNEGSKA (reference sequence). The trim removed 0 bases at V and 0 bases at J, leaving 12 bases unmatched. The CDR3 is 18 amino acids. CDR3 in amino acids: CSARDRTSSGASTDTQYF. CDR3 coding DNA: TGCAGTGCTAGAGACCGGACCTCGAGCGGGGCTAGCACAGATACGCAGTATTTT.